This T cell receptor beta chain was sequenced for a study of blood T cell repertoires in COVID-19. For the study at large: Donors in the United States, Italy and Spain gave samples during acute or convalescent COVID-19. T cells, B-cell-depleted T cells, or PBMCs provided the cDNA or gDNA that served as material.

Study processing details: How many nucleated cells were present was estimated from reference gene primer amplification. Clones were sequenced by immunoSEQ multiplex PCR, and TCRdb holds only the in-frame ones, with some missing. From that table come the V and J calls and clone size; the DNA was used to work out D and trimming. The sample records roughly 410,000 clones, more than 80% being singletons. V lost 2 bases and J 0 bases, leaving 20 bases between the germline ends. Germline CDR1 is SGHTS and CDR2 is YDEGEE. CDR3 length equals 18 residues. Sequencing was done on a sample of peripheral blood. V gene TRBV5-8 combines with J gene TRBJ2-5; D is unclear. This clonotype originated in a man in his forties with acute or convalescent COVID-19. The CDR3 spells CASSLFPPLGEDQETQYF. The DNA of the CDR3 is TGTGCCAGCAGCTTATTTCCCCCGCTTGGAGAGGACCAAGAGACCCAGTACTTC.